Listed here are 31 T cell receptor beta chains from one sample, sequenced in a study of graft-versus-host responses after intestinal transplantation. Plates contained approximately 200,000 CFSE-labeled responder cells and approximately 200,000 irradiated, violet-dye-labeled stimulator cells. Here immunoSEQ multiplex PCR was the method, and the copy in TCRdb shows in-frame clones only, minus some. The sample consists of about 23,000 clones, about 41% of them appearing once. The specimen was alloreactive CD8+ T cells from a mixed lymphocyte reaction culture, collected before transplantation. Subset here: CFSE-low proliferating T cells sorted from roughly six-day pre-transplant mixed lymphocyte reaction (GvH or HvG direction). The receptors derive from a human patient who was an organ donor for intestinal transplantation.

Only a few counts were recorded for this clone. This chain links TRBV4-1 with TRBJ1-2; D is undetermined. CDR3 length: 14 amino acids. In germline, CDR1 is MGHRA, CDR2 YSYEKL. V dropped 3 bases and J dropped 0 bases, with 8 bases sitting between them. This chain's CDR3 is CASSQEPANYGYTF. The CDR3 bases are TGCGCCAGCAGCCAGGAACCTGCTAACTATGGCTACACCTTC.

The chain recombines TRBV20-1 with TRBJ2-5; D remains unclear. Trimming removed 5 bases at V and 4 bases at J, with 8 bases between. The CDR3 runs to 11 residues. CDR1 and CDR2 (germline): DFQATT, SNEGSKA (reference sequence). CDR3 amino acids: CSAGNGETQYF. The CDR3, as DNA: TGCAGTGCTGGCAATGGAGAGACCCAGTACTTC.

The V call is TRBV27, the J call TRBJ1-4; no clear D. The germline V gene has CDR1 MNHEY and CDR2 SMNVEV (reference sequence). CDR3 length: 14 residues. The V end lost 2 bases, the J end lost 4 bases, and 8 bases lay between the germline ends. CDR3 amino acids: CASSLGQVNEKLFF. In DNA, the CDR3 is TGTGCCAGCAGTTTAGGGCAGGTTAATGAAAAACTGTTTTTT.

Only one count was recorded for this clone. The junction shows a germline mismatch at one end, possibly a read error. The V call is TRBV4-1, the J call TRBJ2-1, with D perhaps matching TRBD2 (6 bases). Germline CDR1 and CDR2: MGHRA and YSYEKL. There are 16 residues in the CDR3. CDR3 in DNA: TGTGCCAGCAGCCAAGATCCGGGAGTTTTCTACAATGAGCAGTTCTTC. Its translation is CASSQDPGVFYNEQFF.

This chain links TRBV6-1 with TRBJ2-1; D perhaps matches TRBD2 (5 bases). The CDR3 has 15 amino acids. Germline V gene data show CDR1 as MNHNS and CDR2 as SASEGT. Trimming took off 8 bases at V and 7 bases at J, with 21 bases between the two ends. The CDR3 nucleotides read TGTGCCAGCGGCCGAGCCCGGAGGTCCAGAAATGAGCAGTTCTTC. This gives the protein CASGRARRSRNEQFF.

The chain recombines TRBV29-1 with TRBJ2-7; 8 bases map to TRBD2. V was pared by 3 bases and J by 5 bases, with 3 bases of the junction left unmatched. CDR1 is SQVTM, CDR2 ANQGSEA, per germline. The CDR3 is 12 residues long. The CDR3: CSVDLGGDEQYF. CDR3 sequence (DNA): TGCAGCGTTGATCTCGGGGGGGACGAGCAGTACTTC.

The table lists this clone with a few counts. The V call is TRBV7-6, the J call TRBJ2-2, with 12 bases that match TRBD2. CDR3 length: 18 residues. CDR1 is SGHVS and CDR2 is FNYEAQ in the germline V gene. After removal of 1 base from V and 0 bases from J, the junction contained 3 bases not matched to a gene. The CDR3 DNA is TGTGCCAGCAGCTTAGAACTAGCGGGAGGATCGAACACCGGGGAGCTGTTTTTT. Encoded protein: CASSLELAGGSNTGELFF.

The chain is built from TRBV4-1 and TRBJ2-1; D perhaps matches TRBD1 (5 bases). Trimming took off 1 base at V and 0 bases at J, with 7 bases between the two ends. The length of the CDR3 is 15 residues. Looked up from germline, CDR1 is MGHRA and CDR2 is YSYEKL. The CDR3, as DNA: TGCGCCAGCAGCCAAGTAGACAGCTCCTACAATGAGCAGTTCTTC. Residues: CASSQVDSSYNEQFF.

The chain uses TRBV13 and TRBJ2-7, with 13 bases that match TRBD2. The CDR3 loop spans 15 amino acids. CDR1 is PRHDT, CDR2 FYEKMQ, per germline (reference sequence). V lost 3 bases to trimming and J lost 2 bases; unmatched junction nucleotides: 1. This CDR3 reads CASSLGLAGTYEQYF. CDR3 sequence (DNA): TGTGCCAGCAGCTTGGGACTAGCGGGAACCTACGAGCAGTACTTC.

The rearrangement uses TRBV13 and TRBJ2-1; 8 positions match TRBD1. The CDR3 is 16 amino acids. After removal of 0 bases from V and 8 bases from J, the junction contained 9 bases not matched to a gene. CDR1 PRHDT and CDR2 FYEKMQ come from the germline V gene (reference sequence). CDR3 sequence (DNA): TGTGCCAGCAGCTTAGGGACCGGGACAGGAGGGGATGAGCAGTTCTTC. As protein: CASSLGTGTGGDEQFF.

This clone was seen just once. J is TRBJ2-2 and V is TRBV5-4; D may be TRBD1 (6 bases). Trimming left V 0 bases short and J 6 bases short, with 9 bases between. The CDR3 loop spans 14 amino acids. CDR1 and CDR2 from the germline V gene are SGHNT and YYREEE (reference sequence). This CDR3 reads CASSLGTVPGELFF. The CDR3 coding sequence is TGTGCCAGCAGCTTGGGGACAGTTCCCGGGGAGCTGTTTTTT.

This chain joins TRBV2 and TRBJ2-7, with no clear D. The CDR3 runs to 14 residues. Germline lookup yields CDR1 SNHLY and CDR2 FYNNEI. Trimming took off 2 bases at V and 1 base at J, with 9 bases between the two ends. CDR3 coding DNA: TGTGCCAGCAGTGAATGGCCTTTTTCCTACGAGCAGTACTTC. It encodes CASSEWPFSYEQYF.

This clone was detected a few times. V gene TRBV4-2 combines with J gene TRBJ2-7; 8 positions match TRBD2. V gave up 11 bases and J gave up 3 bases; unmatched junction bases: 12. Germline assignment: CDR1 LGHNA and CDR2 YNFKEQ. The CDR3 contains 14 residues. CDR3 nucleotide sequence: TGTGCCTCGGGGCTGGGTAGCGGGGACTACGAGCAGTACTTC. This translates into CASGLGSGDYEQYF.

This clone has just a few counts. The V and J genes are TRBV7-9 and TRBJ2-5, with 9 positions matching TRBD2. Per germline, CDR1 SEHNR and CDR2 FQNEAQ (reference sequence). This CDR3 is 14 amino acids long. V dropped 5 bases and J dropped 1; count of bases not matched to a gene: 2. The CDR3 loop is CASSMGLAQETQYF. The CDR3 bases are TGTGCCAGCAGCATGGGACTAGCCCAAGAGACCCAGTACTTC.

The chain recombines TRBV20-1 with TRBJ2-7, with TRBD1 identical over 9 bases. Germline V lookup: CDR1 DFQATT, CDR2 SNEGSKA (reference sequence). V lost 8 bases, J lost 7 bases, and 6 bases stayed unmatched. The CDR3 spans 11 residues. The CDR3 region has the DNA TGCAGTCCCGGGACAGGGTGGGAGCAGTACTTC. The encoded protein is CSPGTGWEQYF.

This chain joins TRBV27 and TRBJ2-7; D may correspond to TRBD1 or TRBD2 (7 bases each). V dropped 4 bases and J dropped 4 bases, with 11 bases sitting between them. CDR3 size: 13 residues. The V gene's germline CDR1 is MNHEY and CDR2 SMNVEV (reference sequence). CDR3 in amino acids: CASSSQGGYEQYF. CDR3 nucleotides: TGTGCCAGCAGTTCTCAGGGGGGGTACGAGCAGTACTTC.

V gene TRBV11-2 combines with J gene TRBJ2-1; 13 nucleotides line up with TRBD2. V lost 4 bases to trimming and J lost 10 bases; unmatched junction nucleotides: 13. This CDR3 comprises 17 residues. Germline V gene lookup returns CDR1 SGHAT and CDR2 FQNNGV. CDR3 protein: CASSSFRGTSGKDEQFF. As DNA, the CDR3 is TGTGCCAGCAGCTCCTTCAGAGGGACTAGCGGGAAAGACGAGCAGTTCTTC.

By share, this clone counts as medium-sized. The chain combines TRBV6-6 with TRBJ1-2, with 8 bases aligning to TRBD1. Unmatched junction bases numbered 10, after V lost 5 bases and J lost 8 bases. Germline lookup yields CDR1 MNHNY and CDR2 SVGAGI (reference sequence). The length of the CDR3 is 14 residues. The CDR3 here is CASSHTQGAYGYTF. DNA of the CDR3: TGTGCCAGCAGTCACACTCAGGGGGCCTACGGCTACACCTTC.

This clone was seen a few times. CDR3 coding DNA: TGTGCCAGCAGCTCCCTCCCCCCCTACGAGCAGTACTTC. Protein: CASSSLPPYEQYF. The chain carries TRBV27 and TRBJ2-7; D is uncertain. The V end was cut by 6 bases, the J end by 2 bases, with 11 bases between. This CDR3 spans 13 amino acids. CDR1 and CDR2 from the germline V gene are MNHEY and SMNVEV (reference sequence).

In its sample, this clone was seen a few times. This chain uses TRBV9 with TRBJ1-2; D gene unclear. Trimming stripped 0 bases from V and 0 bases from J, with 3 bases between. Germline V gene sequence: CDR1 SGDLS, CDR2 YYNGEE. CDR3 size: 13 residues. CDR3 sequence reads: CASSVATNYGYTF. CDR3 coding DNA: TGTGCCAGCAGCGTAGCAACTAACTATGGCTACACCTTC.

V and J are TRBV28 and TRBJ2-3; no reliable D call. Per germline, CDR1 MDHEN and CDR2 SYDVKM. Trimming stripped 2 bases from V and 2 bases from J, with 17 bases between. The CDR3 runs to 17 residues. DNA for the CDR3: TGTGCCAGCAGTTTAGTAGGTACACCCTTCTTCACAGATACGCAGTATTTT. This gives the protein CASSLVGTPFFTDTQYF.

Sample share makes this clone medium-sized (0.01 to 0.1%). The chain joins TRBV6-5 to TRBJ2-2; 7 nucleotides match TRBD1. Germline CDR1 is MNHEY and CDR2 is SVGAGI. CDR3 length equals 15 residues. Trimming cost V 0 bases and J 3 bases; bases outside gene matches: 1. CDR3 amino acids: CASSYSTGYTGELFF. Written as DNA, the CDR3 is TGTGCCAGCAGTTACTCGACAGGGTACACCGGGGAGCTGTTTTTT.

This clone was detected a few times. A read error may be the cause here, since a much bigger clone is one base away. V gene TRBV5-5 combines with J gene TRBJ2-7; D gene unclear. Germline lookup yields CDR1 SGHKS and CDR2 YYEKEE (reference sequence). The CDR3 length is 11 residues. The CDR3 bases are TGTGCCAGCAGCTTGGGCTACGAGCAGTGCTTC. This encodes CASSLGYEQCF. The whole variable domain, filled in from reference TRBV5-5 and TRBJ2-7, reads DAGVTQSPTHLIKTRGQQVTLRCSPISGHKSVSWYQQVLGQGPQFIFQYYEKEERGRGNFPDRFSARQFPNYSSELNVNALLLGDSALYLCASSLGYEQCFGPGTRLTVT.

This chain uses TRBV29-1 with TRBJ2-3, with TRBD1 matching 9 bases. Per germline, CDR1 SQVTM and CDR2 ANQGSEA. CDR3 length equals 15 residues. V lost 5 bases to trimming and J lost 6 bases; unmatched junction nucleotides: 12. The CDR3 DNA sequence: TGCAGCGTTCAGGGGGGGGACAGGGTAATGGATACGCAGTATTTT. Translation: CSVQGGDRVMDTQYF.

The rearrangement uses TRBV21-1 and TRBJ2-1; no check of the table's D call, TRBD2, against the DNA was made. TRBV21-1 is listed as a pseudogene. The CDR3 runs 18 residues. Here the CDR3 reads CASSKHWTGLKPYNEQFF. The CDR3 nucleotides are TGTGCCAGCAGCAAACACTGGACTGGCTTGAAGCCCTACAATGAGCAGTTCTTC.

The chain combines TRBV6-6 with TRBJ1-2; D gene unclear. CDR3 length: 13 residues. The ends were cut back, 0 bases at V and 11 bases at J, with 13 bases in the middle. CDR1 is MNHNY, CDR2 SVGAGI, per germline (reference sequence). The CDR3 sequence is CASSYSGAADYTF. The CDR3 DNA reads TGTGCCAGCAGTTACTCAGGTGCAGCGGATTACACCTTC.

This clone was found a few times. The rearrangement joins TRBV5-1 to TRBJ1-2; D remains ambiguous. Germline V gives CDR1 SGHRS, CDR2 YFSETQ. The V and J ends lost 4 bases and 8 bases respectively, with 9 bases between them. The CDR3 has 11 residues. CDR3 sequence (DNA): TGCGCCAGCAGCCCCCTACCCGGCTACACCTTC. It specifies CASSPLPGYTF. Complete variable domain (other parts from reference TRBV5-1 and TRBJ1-2): KAGVTQTPRYLIKTRGQQVTLSCSPISGHRSVSWYQQTPGQGLQFLFEYFSETQRNKGNFPGRFSGRQFSNSRSEMNVSTLELGDSALYLCASSPLPGYTFGSGTRLTVV.

The gene calls are TRBV6-6 and TRBJ2-2; unclear D gene. Germline V gene lookup returns CDR1 MNHNY and CDR2 SVGAGI (reference sequence). The CDR3 spans 13 residues. V was cut by 0 bases and J by 8 bases, with 7 bases left in between. The CDR3 sequence is CASSYSEGGELFF. The CDR3 DNA is TGTGCCAGCAGTTACTCAGAAGGGGGGGAGCTGTTTTTT.

The J gene is TRBJ2-5, the V gene TRBV13; 8 bases match TRBD2. CDR1 and CDR2 (germline): PRHDT, FYEKMQ (reference sequence). After removal of 5 bases from V and 4 bases from J, the junction contained 18 bases not matched to a gene. CDR3 size: 18 residues. CDR3 coding DNA: TGTGCCAGCAGCGGGGACGACAACAGACTAGCGCCCCCAGAGACCCAGTACTTC. This gives the protein CASSGDDNRLAPPETQYF.

This clone was recorded only once. V usage is TRBV18 and J usage is TRBJ2-1; weak D call: TRBD1 (5 bases). This CDR3 is built from 19 residues. V dropped 1 base and J dropped 15 bases, with 34 bases sitting between them. Germline CDR1 KGHSH, CDR2 LQKENI. CDR3 residues: CASSPRLRVSSNTSPVRFF. The CDR3 coding sequence is TGTGCCAGCTCACCACGTCTCAGGGTTTCTTCCAACACGAGCCCTGTTCGGTTCTTC.

The chain combines TRBV9 with TRBJ2-1; 8 bases agree with TRBD2. J was trimmed by 0 bases and V by 4 bases; bases with no gene match: 6. The CDR3 loop spans 16 amino acids. Germline CDR1 SGDLS, CDR2 YYNGEE. In nucleotides, the CDR3 is TGTGCCAGCAGCCCGAGCGGGGGAGTCTCCTACAATGAGCAGTTCTTC. This translates into CASSPSGGVSYNEQFF.